The sequence of this T cell receptor (beta chain) was determined in a study of T-cell memory formation after mild COVID-19. About the research overall: TCR clustering was largely donor specific. Study findings and constraints: The CD4+ clones that contracted clustered mainly within CM and EM, and the CD8+ clones concentrated in EMRA. Some responding clones appeared in pre-infection memory, suggesting cross-reactive memory joined. CD4/CD8 balance held among clones contracting day 15 to 85, and later expanders leaned CD4+.

Each CDR3 protein is one row after TCRdb ran MiXCR on the 5' RACE reads. The sample has about 140,000 distinct CDR3 sequences; 14% are singletons. The CDR3 length is 14 residues. J lost 9 bases, V lost 1 base, and 2 bases had no gene match. Looked up from germline, CDR1 is MGHRA and CDR2 is YSYEKL. With regard to this clonotype: Its antigen is not known.

Sequencing was done on a sample of PBMCs or a T cell subset sorted from them (not recorded which). The gene calls are TRBV4-1 and TRBJ2-1, with TRBD1 matching over 11 bases. The clonotype originates from an adult woman who had mild COVID-19 (a few samples of this study predate the infection). Cell type and time point are not known. CDR3 sequence reads: CASSQGTGGFEQFF. The CDR3 DNA reads TGCGCCAGCAGCCAAGGGACAGGGGGCTTTGAGCAGTTCTTC.